Each of the 11 T cell receptor beta chains below was sequenced from the same sample in a study of T cells after yellow fever vaccination. TCRdb called the 5' RACE reads again in MiXCR, with one record for every CDR3 protein. The sample includes some 350,000 distinct CDR3 sequences, 3% to 4.5% of them seen just once. Sequenced material: PBMCs, taken 5 days after the yellow fever booster vaccination. These receptors were collected from a man aged 18 to 35 who received the YFV17D yellow fever vaccine.

This clonotype has at least ten counts. The V call is TRBV10-3, the J call TRBJ2-3; possible D gene TRBD2, 6 bases. The germline V gene has CDR1 ENHRY and CDR2 SYGVKD. The germline V and J ends were trimmed by 8 bases and 6 bases, with 21 bases remaining between them. The CDR3 totals 15 residues. In DNA, the CDR3 is TGTGCCATCTCCATTAGCGGCGCAGGTGGGGATACGCAGTATTTT. The encoded protein is CAISISGAGGDTQYF.

The chain uses TRBV6-2 or TRBV6-3 and TRBJ1-5; D gene uncertain. The CDR3 has 13 residues. From germline, CDR1 is MNHEY and CDR2 SVGEGT. Trimming left V 4 bases short and J 2 bases short, with 6 bases between. CDR3 sequence: CASSSFGNQPQHF. CDR3 DNA: TGTGCCAGCAGTTCCTTTGGCAATCAGCCCCAGCATTTT.

This clonotype was detected only a few times. The chain carries TRBV10-2 and TRBJ2-7; 8 bases align to TRBD1. The ends lost 6 bases at V and 1 base at J; junction bases unmatched: 5. Germline V CDR1 and CDR2: WSHSY, SAAADI. This CDR3 contains 14 residues. CDR3 sequence (DNA): TGCGCCAGCAGATTCGGGACAGGATCCTACGAGCAGTACTTC. Translation: CASRFGTGSYEQYF.

This clonotype was seen a handful of times. The rearrangement links TRBV7-2 to TRBJ2-3, with TRBD1 matching over 8 bases. The length of the CDR3 is 15 residues. V lost 2 bases to trimming and J lost 4 bases; unmatched junction nucleotides: 5. The germline CDR1 and CDR2 sequences are SGHTA and FQGNSA. The CDR3 DNA sequence: TGTGCCAGCAGCTTAAAGCCAGGGGGCCCAGATACGCAGTATTTT. Its protein is CASSLKPGGPDTQYF.

The genes are TRBV4-3 and TRBJ1-5; D not certain. CDR3 size: 16 residues. Trimming took 0 bases from V and 6 from J, leaving 15 bases between them. Germline CDR1 reads LGHNA; CDR2 reads YSLEER. The CDR3 loop reads CASSQDSHPKGQPQHF. DNA for the CDR3: TGCGCCAGCAGCCAAGATTCACATCCGAAGGGTCAGCCCCAGCATTTT.

This clonotype was observed a few times. This sequence joins TRBV7-9 and TRBJ1-2; TRBD1 aligns across 8 bases. Per the germline V gene, CDR1 is SEHNR and CDR2 is FQNEAQ (reference sequence). The CDR3 runs to 13 residues. V lost 5 bases and J lost 5; bases outside the gene matches: 4. The CDR3 sequence: CASSRGQEYGYTF. In nucleotides, the CDR3 is TGTGCCAGCAGCCGGGGACAGGAATATGGCTACACCTTC.

This clonotype was seen a few times. The chain recombines TRBV27 with TRBJ2-1; tentatively, D is TRBD1 or TRBD2 (6 bases each). Germline loops: CDR1 MNHEY, CDR2 SMNVEV (reference sequence). V lost 6 bases and J lost 7, with 19 bases in between. CDR3 length equals 15 residues. For the CDR3, the DNA is TGTGCCAGCAGCTTCGTAGGGGGGCCGGCTAATGAGCAGTTCTTC. Protein product: CASSFVGGPANEQFF.

This clonotype has just a few counts. V gene TRBV12-3 or TRBV12-4 combines with J gene TRBJ2-6, with a tentative D call TRBD1 (5 bases). The CDR3 sequence is 16 residues long. V was trimmed by 4 bases and J by 0 bases, leaving 10 bases between them. The CDR3 region is CASSSPGRSGANVLTF. The CDR3 region has the DNA TGTGCCAGCAGTTCGCCAGGGCGCTCTGGGGCCAACGTCCTGACTTTC.

This clonotype was seen at least ten times. The genes are TRBV25-1 and TRBJ2-3; D perhaps matches TRBD2 (5 bases). CDR3 length equals 15 residues. CDR1 is MGHDK and CDR2 is SYGVNS in the germline V gene. Between the trimmed V and J ends, which lost 4 bases and 5 bases, there was a span of 16 bases. The CDR3 spells CASSGVGAVGDTQYF. In DNA form, the CDR3 reads TGTGCCAGCAGTGGCGTGGGAGCGGTGGGAGATACGCAGTATTTT.

V gene TRBV5-1 combines with J gene TRBJ2-3; 9 positions agree with TRBD2. CDR3 size: 17 residues. CDR1 and CDR2 (germline): SGHRS, YFSETQ. Trimming at V came to 0 bases and at J to 0 bases, leaving 5 bases not matched to a gene. The CDR3 is CASSLVAGAYSTDTQYF. The CDR3 region has the DNA TGCGCCAGCAGCTTGGTAGCGGGGGCCTACAGCACAGATACGCAGTATTTT.

This clonotype was seen many times. The V gene is TRBV4-3, the J gene TRBJ2-3, with 7 bases aligning to TRBD1. J gave up 4 bases and V 4 bases, and 11 bases lay outside the gene matches. The CDR3 loop spans 16 amino acids. CDR1 is LGHNA and CDR2 is YSLEER in the germline V gene. CDR3 amino acids: CASSPGTVGNSDTQYF. The CDR3 nucleotides are TGCGCCAGCAGCCCGGGGACAGTTGGGAACTCAGATACGCAGTATTTT.